This passage covers 32 T cell receptor beta chains from one sample sequenced in a study of early T cells in non-severe SARS-CoV-2 infection. MiXCR was run by TCRdb on the 5' RACE reads, yielding one entry per CDR3 protein. Of fewer than 55,000 distinct CDR3 sequences in the sample, around 8.4% were seen once. Material for sequencing was whole blood. These receptors were taken from an adult who was a healthcare worker with PCR-confirmed SARS-CoV-2 infection or an uninfected control (not recorded which).

V usage is TRBV20-1 and J usage is TRBJ2-1, with D tentatively TRBD2 (6 bases). V was cut by 0 bases and J by 6 bases, with 12 bases left in between. The CDR3 totals 14 residues. CDR1 is DFQATT, CDR2 SNEGSKA, per germline (reference sequence). CDR3 nucleotides: TGCAGTGCTAGAGAGGCCTTCGGGGGCAATGAGCAGTTCTTC. Translation gives CSAREAFGGNEQFF.

This clonotype occurred many times. This rearrangement joins TRBV21-1 to TRBJ2-1; TRBD2 is the table's D call, not checked against the DNA. TRBV21-1 is shown as a pseudogene. CDR3 length equals 15 residues. Written as DNA, the CDR3 is TGTGCCAGCAGCCACGGGACTAGCGGACAAAATGAGCAGTTCTTC. It yields the protein CASSHGTSGQNEQFF.

This clonotype was recorded many times. The V call is TRBV20-1, the J call TRBJ1-4; D possibly corresponds to TRBD1 (5 bases). Germline CDR1 is DFQATT and CDR2 is SNEGSKA (reference sequence). Trimming shortened V by 0 bases and J by 7 bases, and 12 bases separated the two germline ends. This CDR3 has 14 amino acids. CDR3 DNA sequence: TGCAGTGCTAGAGATGCGGCCCAGGGTGAAAAACTGTTTTTT. Translating gives CSARDAAQGEKLFF.

The sample holds many counts of this clonotype. The rearrangement uses TRBV29-1 and TRBJ2-1; 10 nucleotides line up with TRBD2. Looked up from germline, CDR1 is SQVTM and CDR2 is ANQGSEA. This CDR3 has 14 residues. V gave up 3 bases and J gave up 9 bases; unmatched junction bases: 8. The chain's CDR3 is CSVDSGREISEQFF. The CDR3 nucleotides read TGCAGCGTTGACAGCGGGAGGGAGATCAGTGAGCAGTTCTTC.

As for this clonotype: A clone one base away is much larger, so this may be a read error. The V gene is TRBV2, the J gene TRBJ1-2; 8 nucleotides match TRBD1. V shed 7 bases and J 7 bases; nucleotides not matched to a gene: 8. CDR1 and CDR2 from the germline V gene are SNHLY and FYNNEI. The CDR3 spans 13 residues. In DNA, the CDR3 is TGTGCCAGCACTGGGGCAGGGGGCATTGGCTACACCTTC. Translated: CASTGAGGIGYTF.

This clonotype came up many times. In nucleotides, the CDR3 is TGTGCCAGCAGCTTAGGGCCCAGGCCAACCTACGAGCAGTACTTC. This sequence encodes CASSLGPRPTYEQYF. The J gene is TRBJ2-7, the V gene TRBV7-2; no clear D gene. The germline CDR1 and CDR2 sequences are SGHTA and FQGNSA. The ends were cut back, 1 base at V and 2 bases at J, with 12 bases in the middle. There are 15 residues in the CDR3.

This clonotype was picked up many times. This chain links TRBV20-1 with TRBJ2-1; 9 nucleotides agree with TRBD2. Germline V CDR1 and CDR2: DFQATT, SNEGSKA (reference sequence). This CDR3 has 15 amino acids. Unmatched junction bases numbered 6, after V lost 4 bases and J lost 2 bases. CDR3 in DNA: TGCAGTGCTAAATATAGCGGGGGCGCCTACAATGAGCAGTTCTTC. Its protein is CSAKYSGGAYNEQFF.

V and J are TRBV24-1 and TRBJ2-1; 8 bases fit TRBD2. V shed 2 bases and J 2 bases; nucleotides not matched to a gene: 7. This CDR3 has 17 amino acids. The germline V gene has CDR1 KGHDR and CDR2 SFDVKD. The CDR3 is CATSDSYGTRAYNEQFF. The CDR3 nucleotides read TGTGCCACCAGTGATTCCTACGGGACTAGGGCCTACAATGAGCAGTTCTTC.

DNA of the CDR3: TGTGCCACCAGCAGGCCCGCAAGGGGACAGGGATCCGGAAACACCATATATTTT. Protein sequence: CATSRPARGQGSGNTIYF. The rearrangement links TRBV15 to TRBJ1-3; 9 bases map to TRBD1. Trimming removed 3 bases from V and 4 bases from J; junction bases left unmatched: 13. The CDR3 consists of 18 residues. The germline V gene has CDR1 LNHNV and CDR2 YYDKDF (reference sequence).

This clonotype was recorded at least ten times. The chain has TRBV7-2 and TRBJ1-1, with a weak D call TRBD1 (6 bases). Trimming stripped 1 base from V and 8 bases from J, with 11 bases between. The CDR3 extends over 13 amino acids. Per the germline V gene, CDR1 is SGHTA and CDR2 is FQGNSA. The CDR3 sequence: CASSLGRGSEAFF. The CDR3 coding sequence is TGTGCCAGCAGCTTAGGGAGGGGGTCCGAAGCTTTCTTT.

This clonotype was observed at least ten times. The V call is TRBV9, the J call TRBJ1-1; D gene uncertain. V dropped 0 bases and J dropped 6 bases, with 12 bases sitting between them. There are 14 residues in the CDR3. CDR1 and CDR2 from the germline V gene are SGDLS and YYNGEE. The CDR3 reads CASSVEAGNSEAFF. CDR3 coding DNA: TGTGCCAGCAGCGTAGAGGCGGGGAATTCTGAAGCTTTCTTT.

This clonotype was counted between two and nine times. The V gene is TRBV12-3 or TRBV12-4, the J gene TRBJ2-3, with 13 bases identical to TRBD2. This CDR3 contains 15 residues. J lost 5 bases, V lost 6 bases, and 5 bases had no gene match. CDR3 in DNA: TGTGCCAGCAGCCTGGGACTAGCGGGATTAGATACGCAGTATTTT. As protein: CASSLGLAGLDTQYF.

This clonotype has ten or more counts. This chain joins TRBV14 and TRBJ1-2; D remains unclear. The CDR3 spans 12 residues. V lost 5 bases and J 5 bases, leaving 9 bases between the germline ends. Germline values: CDR1 SGHDN, CDR2 FVKESK. The CDR3 is CASSGEGYGYTF. The CDR3, as DNA: TGTGCCAGCAGCGGGGAAGGGTATGGCTACACCTTC.

This clonotype was seen ten or more times. This rearrangement joins TRBV30 to TRBJ2-7; TRBD2 might be the D (5 bases). The V end was cut by 5 bases, the J end by 6 bases, with 20 bases between. CDR3 size: 14 residues. Germline values: CDR1 GTSNPN, CDR2 SVGIG (reference sequence). DNA of the CDR3: TGTGCCTGGTCCGTCGGGATGCAGTACAGCGAGCAGTACTTC. This sequence encodes CAWSVGMQYSEQYF.

This clonotype was recorded at least ten times. The gene calls are TRBV6-2 or TRBV6-3 and TRBJ2-7; D unresolved. Germline-derived CDR1 and CDR2 are MNHEY and SVGEGT. The length of the CDR3 is 12 residues. V was trimmed by 5 bases and J by 6 bases, leaving 11 bases between them. CDR3 sequence reads: CASSRPLSEQYF. CDR3 DNA: TGTGCCAGCAGTCGCCCTCTCAGCGAGCAGTACTTC.

There are many counts of this clonotype. The chain links TRBV19 to TRBJ1-5, with D perhaps matching TRBD1 (5 bases). CDR1 is LNHDA, CDR2 SQIVND, per germline (reference sequence). The CDR3 runs 17 residues. V lost 3 bases and J lost 2, with 17 bases in between. CDR3 in amino acids: CASSIPAGGFGNQPQHF. The CDR3 DNA follows: TGTGCCAGTAGTATCCCAGCTGGGGGTTTCGGCAATCAGCCCCAGCATTTT.

This clonotype was recorded at least ten times. The chain combines TRBV12-3 or TRBV12-4 with TRBJ2-7; 7 bases line up with TRBD1. After removal of 6 bases from V and 6 bases from J, the junction contained 5 bases not matched to a gene. The CDR3 sequence is 12 residues long. The CDR3 here is CASRQGFGEQYF. As DNA, the CDR3 is TGTGCCAGCAGACAGGGGTTCGGCGAGCAGTACTTC.

This clonotype has a count of ten or more. The chain carries TRBV20-1 and TRBJ2-5, with TRBD2 matching over 16 bases. Germline V CDR1 and CDR2: DFQATT, SNEGSKA (reference sequence). The CDR3 is 19 residues long. With V trimmed by 5 bases and J by 0 bases, 12 bases remained unmatched. Here the CDR3 DNA reads TGCAGTGCTCGGAACTTGGGACTAGCGGGAGGGGGGTACCAAGAGACCCAGTACTTC. Protein: CSARNLGLAGGGYQETQYF.

This clonotype has a count of ten or more. The chain joins TRBV7-9 to TRBJ2-7; D ambiguous. V was pared by 1 base and J by 3 bases, with 13 bases between. The CDR3 has 15 amino acids. Germline CDR1 and CDR2: SEHNR and FQNEAQ (reference sequence). CDR3 sequence (DNA): TGTGCCAGCAGCTTAGTTACAGACATCTTCTACGAGCAGTACTTC. Protein product: CASSLVTDIFYEQYF.

This clonotype was seen just once. Given a much more abundant clone one base away, this may be a read error. The chain recombines TRBV5-1 with TRBJ1-1; D unclear. There are 14 residues in the CDR3. The V end lost 2 bases, the J end lost 3 bases, and 11 bases lay between the germline ends. Germline V gives CDR1 SGHRS, CDR2 YFSETQ. The chain's CDR3 is CASSFDTWYTEAFF. As DNA, the CDR3 is TGCGCCAGCAGCTTCGACACTTGGTACACTGAAGCTTTCTTT. The full variable domain, with the rest looked up from reference TRBV5-1 and TRBJ1-1, is KAGVTQTPRYLIKTRGQQVTLSCSPISGHRSVSWYQQTPGQGLQFLFEYFSETQRNKGNFPGRFSGRQFSNSRSEMNVSTLELGDSALYLCASSFDTWYTEAFFGQGTRLTVV.

This clonotype has just a few counts. CDR3 DNA sequence: TGTGCCAGCTCACCATCGGGGTTATGGAGCAATCAGCCCCAGCATTTT. Residues: CASSPSGLWSNQPQHF. This chain joins TRBV18 and TRBJ1-5; D unclear. The CDR3 is 16 amino acids. The V end lost 2 bases, the J end lost 1 base, and 12 bases lay between the germline ends. CDR1 is KGHSH and CDR2 is LQKENI in the germline V gene.

This clonotype has just a few counts. V gene TRBV2 combines with J gene TRBJ2-2; D unclear. Germline-derived CDR1 and CDR2 are SNHLY and FYNNEI. This CDR3 is 14 amino acids long. V shed 2 bases and J shed 5 bases, with 9 bases lying between them. The DNA of the CDR3 is TGTGCCAGCAGTGAACTCTCCAGAACCGGGGAGCTGTTTTTT. Its translation: CASSELSRTGELFF.

In regard to this clonotype: A much larger clone lies one base from this, so it may be a read error. V is TRBV4-2 and J is TRBJ1-2, with 9 bases matching TRBD1. CDR3 length: 15 residues. Germline V lookup: CDR1 LGHNA, CDR2 YNFKEQ. The V segment lost 0 bases and the J segment 7 bases; nucleotides outside the gene matches: 6. The CDR3 loop reads CASSQEGQGDFGYTF. DNA for the CDR3: TGTGCCAGCAGCCAAGAGGGACAGGGAGACTTTGGCTACACCTTC.

A note on this clonotype: A much larger clone lies a single base off, so this may be a read error. This chain links TRBV10-2 with TRBJ2-7; D ambiguous. In germline, CDR1 is WSHSY, CDR2 SAAADI. The CDR3 contains 15 residues. The ends were cut back, 5 bases at V and 1 base at J, with 15 bases in the middle. The CDR3 region has the DNA TGCGCCAGCAGTTTAACAGCGCCTCCTTCCTACGAGCAGTACTTC. It translates to CASSLTAPPSYEQYF.

This clonotype was detected many times. The chain links TRBV24-1 to TRBJ2-3; unclear D gene. Germline CDR1 KGHDR, CDR2 SFDVKD. The CDR3 runs 14 residues. The V and J ends lost 9 bases and 1 base respectively, with 13 bases between them. CDR3 coding DNA: TGTGCCACCGACTCGAACAGTGGCACAGATACGCAGTATTTT. Translating gives CATDSNSGTDTQYF.

This clonotype turned up a few times. The rearrangement joins TRBV20-1 to TRBJ2-7; D possibly corresponds to TRBD2 (5 bases). The germline gives CDR1 DFQATT, CDR2 SNEGSKA (reference sequence). The CDR3 contains 15 residues. The V and J ends lost 3 bases and 10 bases respectively, with 25 bases between them. The chain's CDR3 is CSASPGISSRSYQYF. The CDR3 nucleotides read TGCAGTGCTAGCCCGGGGATTAGCTCCCGCTCGTATCAGTACTTC.

This clonotype was recorded many times. The gene calls are TRBV30 and TRBJ1-2; D is unresolved. Per the germline V gene, CDR1 is GTSNPN and CDR2 is SVGIG (reference sequence). Trimming removed 2 bases at V and 5 bases at J, with 15 bases between. This CDR3 has 14 amino acids. CDR3 DNA: TGTGCCTGGAGTTCGCGGGGTCTTAATTATGGCTACACCTTC. Amino acids: CAWSSRGLNYGYTF.

This clonotype was counted ten times or more. This chain joins TRBV20-1 and TRBJ2-1; 13 bases align to TRBD2. Germline V gene sequence: CDR1 DFQATT, CDR2 SNEGSKA (reference sequence). V lost 5 bases to trimming and J lost 7 bases; unmatched junction nucleotides: 8. This CDR3 has 15 amino acids. The CDR3 sequence is CSASRLAGGRNEQFF. CDR3 sequence (DNA): TGCAGTGCTTCCAGACTAGCGGGGGGCAGGAATGAGCAGTTCTTC.

This clonotype was seen at least ten times. The chain is built from TRBV5-6 and TRBJ1-1, with D unresolved. The CDR3 runs 14 residues. Germline values: CDR1 SGHDT, CDR2 YYEEEE. Trimming removed 2 bases at V and 1 base at J, with 9 bases between. The CDR3 DNA reads as TGTGCCAGCAGCTTTATCCAGACGAACACTGAAGCTTTCTTT. It encodes CASSFIQTNTEAFF.

A few counts support this clonotype. CDR3 protein: CASSTPGATNEKLFF. CDR3 nucleotides: TGTGCCAGCAGTACCCCGGGGGCAACTAATGAAAAACTGTTTTTT. The genes are TRBV6-2 or TRBV6-3 and TRBJ1-4, with D tentatively TRBD1 (5 bases). The V gene lost 5 bases and the J gene lost 0 bases, with 10 bases spanning the gap. This CDR3 spans 15 amino acids. Germline V gives CDR1 MNHEY, CDR2 SVGEGT.

This clonotype was seen many times. The gene calls are TRBV15 and TRBJ1-1; D possibly corresponds to TRBD1 (6 bases). Trimming took off 1 base at V and 1 base at J, with 13 bases between the two ends. Germline V gives CDR1 LNHNV, CDR2 YYDKDF (reference sequence). This CDR3 is built from 16 residues. The CDR3 bases are TGTGCCACCAGCAGAGGTTCCCCGGACAGGAACACTGAAGCTTTCTTT. As protein: CATSRGSPDRNTEAFF.

The chain has TRBV10-3 and TRBJ2-7, with D possibly TRBD1 on 6 matching bases. The CDR3 is 13 amino acids. Trimming removed 10 bases at V and 1 base at J, with 14 bases between. Per the germline V gene, CDR1 is ENHRY and CDR2 is SYGVKD. Here the CDR3 reads CATQYQGSYEQYF. CDR3 sequence (DNA): TGTGCCACCCAGTACCAGGGGTCCTACGAGCAGTACTTC.